Below are 28 T cell receptor beta chains sequenced from a single sample in a study of early T cells in non-severe SARS-CoV-2 infection. TCRdb recomputed calls from the 5' RACE reads with MiXCR, one row per CDR3 protein. Altogether roughly 77,000 distinct CDR3 sequences are present, around 10% being singletons, with the ten largest covering 4% to 5.5%. The sample comprised whole blood. All receptors come from an adult who was a healthcare worker with PCR-confirmed SARS-CoV-2 infection or an uninfected control (not recorded which).

For this clonotype: Just one base apart from a much larger clone, this may be a read error. This chain uses TRBV7-3 with TRBJ2-5; 8 nucleotides line up with TRBD1. V lost 2 bases, J lost 5 bases, and 7 bases stayed unmatched. The CDR3 extends over 15 amino acids. Germline values: CDR1 SGHTA, CDR2 FQGTGA. The CDR3: CASSLYPGGLETQYF. DNA for the CDR3: TGTGCCAGCAGCTTATACCCAGGGGGCTTGGAGACCCAGTACTTC.

In this sample, this clonotype turned up a few times. The gene calls are TRBV6-6 and TRBJ1-4; no definite D call. The CDR3 consists of 13 residues. Trimming stripped 0 bases from V and 7 bases from J, with 6 bases between. Germline V gene data show CDR1 as MNHNY and CDR2 as SVGAGI (reference sequence). The CDR3 region has the DNA TGTGCCAGCAGTTACTCTTGGGGTGAAAAACTGTTTTTT. Its translation: CASSYSWGEKLFF.

This clonotype has ten or more counts. This sequence joins TRBV12-5 and TRBJ1-5; D ambiguous. Trimming took 7 bases from V and 11 from J, leaving 15 bases between them. The CDR3 contains 12 residues. Germline CDR1 reads LGHNT; CDR2 reads FRNRAP. The CDR3 reads CASALAGQAQHF. The CDR3 nucleotides are TGTGCTAGTGCCTTAGCCGGCCAGGCCCAGCATTTT.

This clonotype was counted at least ten times. The chain links TRBV19 to TRBJ2-1, with 14 nucleotides matching TRBD2. Trimming removed 4 bases from V and 4 bases from J; junction bases left unmatched: 24. The CDR3 is made up of 23 amino acids. Germline lookup yields CDR1 LNHDA and CDR2 SQIVND (reference sequence). The CDR3 region is CASSKRHQKTSGRAHRSYNEQFF. The CDR3 nucleotides are TGTGCCAGTAGTAAGCGACACCAAAAGACTAGCGGGAGGGCCCATCGATCGTACAATGAGCAGTTCTTC.

The sample holds a few counts of this clonotype. V and J are TRBV6-6 and TRBJ2-4; D remains unclear. Germline CDR1 MNHNY, CDR2 SVGAGI (reference sequence). V dropped 2 bases and J dropped 1 base, with 18 bases sitting between them. This CDR3 contains 18 residues. The CDR3 is CASSYPRIVGQAKNIQYF. Written as DNA, the CDR3 is TGTGCCAGCAGTTACCCCCGGATCGTAGGCCAGGCCAAAAACATTCAGTACTTC.

The table lists this clonotype with a few counts. The rearrangement uses TRBV7-6 and TRBJ2-3; TRBD2 is a possible D gene (5 bases). Germline V lookup: CDR1 SGHVS, CDR2 FNYEAQ. V lost 5 bases and J lost 2, with 17 bases in between. CDR3 size: 16 residues. CDR3 nucleotides: TGTGCCAGCAGCCCAACCGTCGCGGGCCTCACAGATACGCAGTATTTT. Translation gives CASSPTVAGLTDTQYF.

In this sample, this clonotype turned up many times. This sequence joins TRBV7-8 and TRBJ2-1; 7 nucleotides line up with TRBD2. The V gene end was trimmed by 5 bases and the J gene end by 0 bases; junction bases not matched to a gene: 7. The germline V gene encodes CDR1 SGHVS and CDR2 FQNEAQ. CDR3 length: 16 amino acids. The CDR3 DNA reads as TGTGCCAGCAGCCTAATAGCGGGCTTCTCCTACAATGAGCAGTTCTTC. Residues: CASSLIAGFSYNEQFF.

The table lists this clonotype with many counts. The chain carries TRBV3-1 and TRBJ2-5, with TRBD2 matching 11 bases. The CDR3 extends over 19 amino acids. Germline CDR1 reads LGHDT; CDR2 reads YNNKEL (reference sequence). J was trimmed by 1 base and V by 2 bases; bases with no gene match: 12. CDR3 protein: CASSQKGLRLAGTQETQYF. DNA for the CDR3: TGTGCCAGCAGCCAAAAAGGCCTGAGACTAGCGGGAACCCAAGAGACCCAGTACTTC.

This clonotype was seen only a few times. The rearrangement uses TRBV27 and TRBJ2-1; D not resolved. Germline V CDR1 and CDR2: MNHEY, SMNVEV (reference sequence). CDR3 length equals 13 residues. V was pared by 3 bases and J by 0 bases, with 3 bases between. The CDR3 sequence: CASSFDSYNEQFF. The CDR3 DNA reads TGTGCCAGCAGTTTCGACTCCTACAATGAGCAGTTCTTC.

This clonotype was seen a handful of times. The chain uses TRBV9 and TRBJ2-1; D gene uncertain. Trimming pared 0 bases from V and 8 bases from J, leaving 9 bases between. CDR3 length equals 13 residues. From germline, CDR1 is SGDLS and CDR2 YYNGEE. The CDR3 region has the DNA TGTGCCAGCAGCGTAGCTACTCTGGATGAGCAGTTCTTC. It translates to CASSVATLDEQFF. Supplemented by reference TRBV9 and TRBJ2-1, the full variable domain reads DSGVTQTPKHLITATGQRVTLRCSPRSGDLSVYWYQQSLDQGLQFLIQYYNGEERAKGNILERFSAQQFPDLHSELNLSSLELGDSALYFCASSVATLDEQFFGPGTRLTVL.

In this sample, this clonotype turned up many times. The J gene is TRBJ2-1, the V gene TRBV7-2; possible D gene TRBD2, 6 bases. Trimming took off 7 bases at V and 4 bases at J, with 17 bases between the two ends. Germline loops: CDR1 SGHTA, CDR2 FQGNSA. CDR3 length equals 15 residues. CDR3 sequence reads: CASIVAARHYNEQFF. CDR3 DNA sequence: TGTGCCAGCATCGTAGCGGCGAGACATTACAATGAGCAGTTCTTC.

This clonotype has a count of ten or more. The V and J genes are TRBV12-3 or TRBV12-4 and TRBJ1-5; D is ambiguous. The CDR3 totals 13 residues. V gave up 7 bases and J gave up 4 bases, with 11 bases separating them. CDR3 loop: CASNLTPNQPQHF. For the CDR3, the DNA is TGTGCCAGCAACCTAACCCCGAATCAGCCCCAGCATTTT.

This clonotype was seen ten or more times. V gene TRBV4-1 combines with J gene TRBJ2-7; 8 bases fit TRBD2. After removal of 4 bases from V and 6 bases from J, the junction contained 5 bases not matched to a gene. Germline CDR1 MGHRA, CDR2 YSYEKL. The CDR3 length is 13 residues. CDR3 nucleotide sequence: TGCGCCAGCAGCCCGGGACTAGTCGGCGAGCAGTACTTC. It is translated as CASSPGLVGEQYF.

This clonotype appeared many times. This chain links TRBV2 with TRBJ2-5; no firm D call. Trimming shortened V by 10 bases and J by 1 base, and 7 bases separated the two germline ends. The CDR3 has 11 amino acids. Germline V lookup: CDR1 SNHLY, CDR2 FYNNEI. DNA of the CDR3: TGTGCCAAGACTGTCCAAGAGACCCAGTACTTC. This encodes CAKTVQETQYF.

This chain connects TRBV5-5 to TRBJ2-3; D is uncertain. The V and J ends lost 0 bases and 1 base respectively, with 6 bases between them. There are 14 residues in the CDR3. CDR1 is SGHKS, CDR2 YYEKEE, per germline (reference sequence). CDR3 sequence (DNA): TGTGCCAGCAGCTTGGAATGGGGCACAGATACGCAGTATTTT. It codes for CASSLEWGTDTQYF.

The sample holds a few counts of this clonotype. V gene TRBV12-3 or TRBV12-4 combines with J gene TRBJ1-4; TRBD1 matches at 8 bases. The CDR3 consists of 15 residues. After removal of 6 bases from V and 6 bases from J, the junction contained 9 bases not matched to a gene. Written as DNA, the CDR3 is TGTGCCAGCAGCTATTCAGGGGGCTGGGATGAAAAACTGTTTTTT. Translation: CASSYSGGWDEKLFF.

V and J are TRBV7-9 and TRBJ1-4; D unresolved. The CDR3 spans 13 residues. In germline, CDR1 is SEHNR, CDR2 FQNEAQ (reference sequence). V lost 4 bases, J lost 5 bases, and 8 bases lay in between. CDR3 DNA sequence: TGTGCCAGCAGCTCGGGGATGAATGAAAAACTGTTTTTT. Translating gives CASSSGMNEKLFF. The variable domain in full, with the rest retrieved from reference TRBV7-9 and TRBJ1-4, is DTGVSQNPRHKITKRGQNVTFRCDPISEHNRLYWYRQTLGQGPEFLTYFQNEAQLEKSRLLSDRFSAERPKGSFSTLEIQRTEQGDSAMYLCASSSGMNEKLFFGSGTQLSVL.

At least ten counts were recorded for this clonotype. The chain carries TRBV18 and TRBJ2-1; 13 positions agree with TRBD2. J lost 9 bases, V lost 3 bases, and 5 bases had no gene match. CDR1 and CDR2 (germline): KGHSH, LQKENI. The CDR3 consists of 15 residues. The CDR3 region has the DNA TGTGCCAGCTCACCCCTAGGACTAGCGGGAGTTGAGCAGTTCTTC. Translating gives CASSPLGLAGVEQFF. The variable domain in full, with the rest retrieved from reference TRBV18 and TRBJ2-1, is NAGVMQNPRHLVRRRGQEARLRCSPMKGHSHVYWYRQLPEEGLKFMVYLQKENIIDESGMPKERFSAEFPKEGPSILRIQQVVRGDSAAYFCASSPLGLAGVEQFFGPGTRLTVL.

This clonotype appeared many times. The chain combines TRBV29-1 with TRBJ2-1, with D possibly matching TRBD1 (5 bases). CDR3 length: 11 amino acids. In germline, CDR1 is SQVTM, CDR2 ANQGSEA. The ends were cut back, 6 bases at V and 9 bases at J, with 12 bases in the middle. Written as DNA, the CDR3 is TGCAGCGTCAGGGATTTGGGTGAGCAGTTCTTC. As protein: CSVRDLGEQFF.

The chain couples TRBV6-1 to TRBJ2-5; 11 bases agree with TRBD2. Germline values: CDR1 MNHNS, CDR2 SASEGT. J was trimmed by 5 bases and V by 2 bases; bases with no gene match: 4. The CDR3 contains 15 residues. The CDR3 loop is CASSEIAGGPETQYF. The CDR3 coding sequence is TGTGCCAGCAGTGAAATAGCGGGGGGGCCGGAGACCCAGTACTTC.

This chain uses TRBV14 with TRBJ1-2, with TRBD1 identical over 7 bases. After removal of 2 bases from V and 0 bases from J, the junction contained 9 bases not matched to a gene. The length of the CDR3 is 17 residues. Germline loops: CDR1 SGHDN, CDR2 FVKESK. CDR3 in amino acids: CASSQRDRDPTNYGYTF. The CDR3 nucleotides are TGTGCCAGCAGCCAACGAGACAGGGATCCTACTAACTATGGCTACACCTTC.

This clonotype was picked up a small number of times. The genes are TRBV5-1 and TRBJ1-6; D ambiguous. The CDR3 sequence is 14 residues long. Germline CDR1 and CDR2: SGHRS and YFSETQ. With 4 bases removed from V and 5 bases from J, the gap between germline ends came to 10 bases. The CDR3 spells CASSQSQDNSPLHF. The CDR3 bases are TGCGCCAGCAGCCAAAGTCAAGATAATTCACCCCTCCACTTT.

This clonotype was found many times. The chain has TRBV4-2 and TRBJ2-3; 9 nucleotides agree with TRBD2. The CDR3 is made up of 16 amino acids. J lost 5 bases, V lost 3 bases, and 9 bases had no gene match. Germline lookup yields CDR1 LGHNA and CDR2 YNFKEQ. CDR3 sequence: CASSQRGRGGRDTQYF. The CDR3 nucleotides read TGTGCCAGCAGCCAGCGGGGGCGGGGGGGCCGAGATACGCAGTATTTT.

By frequency in the sample, this clonotype is medium-sized. The rearrangement joins TRBV9 to TRBJ1-5; no clear D gene. V was clipped by 0 bases and J by 5 bases, with 6 bases between them. Germline V gives CDR1 SGDLS, CDR2 YYNGEE. This CDR3 is 13 amino acids long. The CDR3 reads CASSVAPHQPQHF. The CDR3 coding sequence is TGTGCCAGCAGCGTAGCTCCCCATCAGCCCCAGCATTTT.

This clonotype was recorded a few times. The chain links TRBV7-9 to TRBJ2-1, with a possible D match to TRBD1 (6 bases). Germline CDR1 SEHNR, CDR2 FQNEAQ (reference sequence). The CDR3 loop spans 12 amino acids. V gave up 5 bases and J gave up 9 bases, with 11 bases separating them. The CDR3 region is CASSPQGTEQFF. CDR3 in DNA: TGTGCCAGCAGCCCACAGGGTACTGAGCAGTTCTTC. Drawing the rest from reference TRBV7-9 and TRBJ2-1, the complete variable domain is DTGVSQNPRHKITKRGQNVTFRCDPISEHNRLYWYRQTLGQGPEFLTYFQNEAQLEKSRLLSDRFSAERPKGSFSTLEIQRTEQGDSAMYLCASSPQGTEQFFGPGTRLTVL.

The chain is built from TRBV14 and TRBJ2-1, with D hard to call. Germline V lookup: CDR1 SGHDN, CDR2 FVKESK. Deletions cut 4 bases from V and 9 bases from J, with 13 bases between. CDR3 length: 13 amino acids. For the CDR3, the DNA is TGTGCCAGCAGCCGGATCTTCAATAGTGAGCAGTTCTTC. It yields the protein CASSRIFNSEQFF.

A few counts support this clonotype. This chain uses TRBV29-1 with TRBJ1-1; no clear D. Germline-derived CDR1 and CDR2 are SQVTM and ANQGSEA. This CDR3 contains 14 residues. Trimming stripped 6 bases from V and 6 bases from J, with 20 bases between. In nucleotides, the CDR3 is TGCAGCGTCTCCGGGGTAGACGCGAGCCCTGAAGCTTTCTTT. Amino acids: CSVSGVDASPEAFF.

In its sample, this clonotype was seen a few times. This chain joins TRBV5-1 and TRBJ1-2, with 9 bases lining up with TRBD1. From germline, CDR1 is SGHRS and CDR2 YFSETQ. V dropped 0 bases and J dropped 8; count of bases not matched to a gene: 5. CDR3 length: 14 amino acids. The CDR3 DNA sequence: TGCGCCAGCAGCTTGGGTAGGGGACAGGGCGGCTACACCTTC. This encodes CASSLGRGQGGYTF.